These 16 T cell receptor beta chains came from one sample sequenced in a study of cytomegalovirus exposure and HLA in healthy donors. A multiplex PCR was run with 60 Vbeta primers and 13 Jbeta primers. The protocol was immunoSEQ multiplex PCR, while the TCRdb copy is restricted to in-frame clones and leaves out a portion. The sample records some 140,000 clones, approximately 79% being singletons. Sequenced: PBMCs. These receptors all come from a woman aged 45-59 years in good health and CMV-seropositive.

V and J are TRBV6-1 and TRBJ1-5; possible D gene TRBD1, 6 bases. V lost 1 base, J lost 6 bases, and 13 bases lay in between. Germline-derived CDR1 and CDR2 are MNHNS and SASEGT. This CDR3 contains 15 residues. Written as DNA, the CDR3 is TGTGCCAGCAGTGAAGTTTGGCAGGGGATTCAGCCCCAGCATTTT. This encodes CASSEVWQGIQPQHF.

This chain links TRBV5-6 with TRBJ2-5; 8 bases are a match to TRBD1. Per germline, CDR1 SGHDT and CDR2 YYEEEE. The V gene end was trimmed by 4 bases and the J gene end by 0 bases; junction bases not matched to a gene: 8. This CDR3 spans 16 amino acids. CDR3 residues: CASSPDRQGYQETQYF. As DNA, the CDR3 is TGTGCCAGCAGCCCAGATAGACAGGGGTACCAAGAGACCCAGTACTTC.

The CDR3 reads CASSEGNRLNEQFF. Here the CDR3 DNA reads TGTGCCAGCAGTGAAGGAAACAGATTGAATGAGCAGTTCTTC. The V call is TRBV6-1, the J call TRBJ2-1; no clear D. Germline lookup yields CDR1 MNHNS and CDR2 SASEGT. The CDR3 totals 14 residues. Between the trimmed V and J ends, which lost 1 base and 7 bases, there was a span of 11 bases.

The genes are TRBV5-1 and TRBJ2-2, with 7 bases fitting TRBD1. V trimming: 0 bases; J trimming: 6 bases; junction bases outside the gene matches: 8. This CDR3 has 16 residues. CDR1 is SGHRS and CDR2 is YFSETQ in the germline V gene. The CDR3 here is CASSLVKTGIPGELFF. CDR3 sequence (DNA): TGCGCCAGCAGCTTGGTAAAGACAGGGATCCCCGGGGAGCTGTTTTTT.

This clone was picked up one time. Distinct nucleotide sequences in the sample also encode this CDR3. The genes are TRBV30 and TRBJ2-3, with TRBD1 as a possible D gene (5 bases). Between the trimmed V and J ends, which lost 1 base and 8 bases, there was a span of 7 bases. CDR1 is GTSNPN, CDR2 SVGIG, per germline (reference sequence). There are 11 residues in the CDR3. Written as DNA, the CDR3 is TGTGCCTGGAGTGAACAGGCTACGCAGTATTTT. Translating gives CAWSEQATQYF.

This clone was observed once. The gene calls are TRBV11-3 and TRBJ2-3; possibly TRBD2 for D (6 bases). Germline CDR1 and CDR2: SGHNT and YENEEA. CDR3 length: 15 amino acids. V lost 3 bases and J lost 3, with 13 bases in between. CDR3 coding DNA: TGTGCCAGCAGCTTCGGGGGACCACATACAGATACGCAGTATTTT. Its protein is CASSFGGPHTDTQYF.

CDR3 in amino acids: CSAQGAAEAFF. CDR3 nucleotide sequence: TGCAGTGCCCAGGGGGCGGCTGAAGCTTTCTTT. The chain carries TRBV20-1 and TRBJ1-1, with 8 bases fitting TRBD1. The CDR3 consists of 11 residues. Germline V lookup: CDR1 DFQATT, CDR2 SNEGSKA (reference sequence). V shed 6 bases, J shed 6 bases, and the junction held 3 bases outside the gene matches.

The CDR3 sequence is CASSRGQNTGELFF. The CDR3 nucleotides read TGCGCCAGCAGCCGCGGACAGAACACCGGGGAGCTGTTTTTT. The chain has TRBV4-1 and TRBJ2-2; a possible D gene is TRBD1 (5 bases). Deletions cut 4 bases from V and 1 base from J, with 7 bases between. CDR3 length equals 14 residues. Per the germline V gene, CDR1 is MGHRA and CDR2 is YSYEKL.

This clone showed up just a few times. The genes are TRBV7-3 and TRBJ2-1; possible D gene TRBD1, 8 bases. The germline V gene has CDR1 SGHTA and CDR2 FQGTGA. This CDR3 spans 16 amino acids. The V gene lost 5 bases and the J gene lost 5 bases, with 19 bases spanning the gap. For the CDR3, the DNA is TGTGCCAGCAGCCTAGAGACAGGGGACTACAACAATGAGCAGTTCTTC. It translates to CASSLETGDYNNEQFF.

This chain uses TRBV5-1 with TRBJ2-7; 7 bases line up with TRBD1. Germline CDR1 is SGHRS and CDR2 is YFSETQ. CDR3 size: 14 residues. The J segment lost 4 bases and the V segment lost 5 bases, leaving 9 bases of the junction unmatched. This CDR3 is CASSPPGQIYEQYF. The CDR3 nucleotides read TGCGCCAGCAGTCCCCCGGGACAGATTTACGAGCAGTACTTC.

There are a few counts of this clone. The chain uses TRBV4-2 and TRBJ1-4; 7 bases fit TRBD1. The germline gives CDR1 LGHNA, CDR2 YNFKEQ. V was pared by 2 bases and J by 5 bases, with 11 bases of the junction left unmatched. The CDR3 is 17 amino acids. The CDR3 DNA reads as TGTGCCAGCAGCCAATCAATGTTTGCGGACAGGAATGAAAAACTGTTTTTT. This sequence encodes CASSQSMFADRNEKLFF.

The chain is built from TRBV10-3 and TRBJ2-5, with TRBD1 matching over 7 bases. Germline lookup yields CDR1 ENHRY and CDR2 SYGVKD. V dropped 8 bases and J dropped 1; count of bases not matched to a gene: 4. The CDR3 has 13 residues. CDR3 protein: CAISGQPQETQYF. The CDR3 nucleotides are TGTGCCATCTCGGGACAGCCCCAAGAGACCCAGTACTTC.

This clone was observed a handful of times. The chain uses TRBV7-9 and TRBJ2-1; a possible D gene is TRBD2 (6 bases). V was trimmed by 2 bases and J by 13 bases, leaving 15 bases between them. The CDR3 length is 13 residues. CDR1 SEHNR and CDR2 FQNEAQ come from the germline V gene (reference sequence). This CDR3 reads CASSLTSMDQQFF. CDR3 nucleotide sequence: TGTGCCAGCAGCTTAACTAGCATGGACCAACAGTTCTTC.

This clone was seen only once. This chain uses TRBV27 with TRBJ1-6; D is perhaps TRBD1 (5 bases). Trimming left V 2 bases short and J 8 bases short, with 10 bases between. Germline assignment: CDR1 MNHEY and CDR2 SMNVEV (reference sequence). The length of the CDR3 is 14 residues. The DNA of the CDR3 is TGTGCCAGCAGTTTAGACAGAAAGTATTCACCCCTCCACTTT. Its protein is CASSLDRKYSPLHF.

V is TRBV6-6 and J is TRBJ2-3, with 11 bases fitting TRBD2. Germline lookup yields CDR1 MNHNY and CDR2 SVGAGI (reference sequence). The CDR3 spans 15 residues. Germline trimming cut 2 bases from V and 8 bases from J; bases unmatched to any gene: 6. The CDR3 reads CASSYGTSGEGTQYF. The CDR3 DNA reads as TGTGCCAGCAGTTACGGGACTAGCGGAGAGGGTACGCAGTATTTT.

This clone was counted only a few times. The chain carries TRBV9 and TRBJ2-7; 11 positions agree with TRBD1. V was pared by 4 bases and J by 2 bases, with 2 bases of the junction left unmatched. The CDR3 contains 14 residues. Germline CDR1 reads SGDLS; CDR2 reads YYNGEE. The CDR3 DNA is TGTGCCAGCAGCCTGGGACAGGGGGCCTACGAGCAGTACTTC. Translated, it gives CASSLGQGAYEQYF.